This T cell receptor (beta chain) was captured by sequencing in a study of OX40 agonist ivuxolimab in advanced cancers. Overall study: Patients received the agonistic anti-OX40 (CD134) antibody ivuxolimab.

Libraries were prepared by immunoSEQ multiplex PCR; TCRdb keeps only in-frame clonotypes and omits some of them. The sample records 95,000 to 100,000 clones, 70% to 85% being singletons. The germline gives CDR1 WNHNN, CDR2 SYGVQD (reference sequence). The V and J ends lost 0 bases and 6 bases respectively, with 27 bases between them. The CDR3 spans 19 residues. The sequenced sample was CD4+ or CD8+ T cells sorted from blood, obtained in a trial of the OX40 agonist ivuxolimab. The chain employs TRBV10-1 and TRBJ2-7; tentative D call: TRBD1 (5 bases). The source is an adult with an advanced solid tumor such as melanoma, head and neck, liver or kidney cancer. CDR3 nucleotides: TGCGCCAGCAGTGAGTCGAGTGTGGTCGGACACCCGGTCCTTAGCGAGCAGTACTTC. Protein product: CASSESSVVGHPVLSEQYF.